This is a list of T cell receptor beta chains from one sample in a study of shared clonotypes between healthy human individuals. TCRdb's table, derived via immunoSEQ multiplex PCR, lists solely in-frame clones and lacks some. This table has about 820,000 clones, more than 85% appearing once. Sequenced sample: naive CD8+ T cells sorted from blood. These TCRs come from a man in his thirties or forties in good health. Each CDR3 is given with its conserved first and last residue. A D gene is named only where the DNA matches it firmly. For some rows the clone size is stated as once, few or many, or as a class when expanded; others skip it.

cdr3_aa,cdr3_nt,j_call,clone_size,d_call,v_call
CASSVLAGAYEQYF,TGTGCCAGCAGTGTCCTAGCGGGGGCCTACGAGCAGTACTTC,TRBJ2-7,-,TRBD2,TRBV6-1
CASSSGLHRSQYF,TGTGCCAGCAGTTCAGGACTGCACAGGTCGCAGTATTTT,TRBJ2-3,-,-,TRBV27
CSVEGARDSMDTQYF,TGCAGCGTTGAAGGGGCCAGGGACTCTATGGATACGCAGTATTTT,TRBJ2-3,-,-,TRBV29-1
CASSLFRETYEQYF,TGTGCCAGCAGTTTATTCCGGGAGACCTACGAGCAGTACTTC,TRBJ2-7,-,-,TRBV28
CASSLAGSGQDYEQYF,TGTGCCAGCAGCTTAGCCGGCTCCGGACAGGACTACGAGCAGTACTTC,TRBJ2-7,-,TRBD1,TRBV7-9
CASSGSYEQFF,TGTGCCAGCAGCGGGTCCTATGAGCAGTTCTTC,TRBJ2-1,-,-,TRBV9
CASSEGQGAGKLFF,TGTGCCAGCAGTGAGGGACAGGGGGCTGGAAAACTGTTTTTT,TRBJ1-4,-,TRBD1,TRBV2
CSVELFGDQETQYF,TGCAGCGTTGAACTGTTCGGGGATCAAGAGACCCAGTACTTC,TRBJ2-5,once,-,TRBV29-1
CASSPIWGRYEAFF,TGTGCCAGCAGTCCGATTTGGGGACGGTATGAAGCTTTCTTT,TRBJ1-1,few,-,TRBV28
CASSLQGFTEAFF,TGTGCCAGCAGCTTACAGGGGTTCACTGAAGCTTTCTTT,TRBJ1-1,-,TRBD1,TRBV27
CASCPGPDYGYTF,TGTGCCAGCTGTCCCGGGCCTGACTATGGCTACACCTTC,TRBJ1-2,-,-,TRBV2
CSVDGAGGEDEQYF,TGCAGCGTTGACGGAGCAGGGGGCGAGGACGAGCAGTACTTC,TRBJ2-7,-,TRBD1,TRBV29-1
CASSLLGSGYTF,TGTGCCAGCAGCTTACTGGGATCTGGCTACACCTTC,TRBJ1-2,-,-,TRBV7-9
CASSETSGNNYEQYF,TGTGCCAGCAGTGAAACTAGCGGGAATAACTACGAGCAGTACTTC,TRBJ2-7,-,TRBD2,TRBV6-1
CASSPRDGIQPQHF,TGTGCCAGTAGTCCCCGGGACGGGATTCAGCCCCAGCATTTT,TRBJ1-5,-,-,TRBV19
CASSQERGGATSGRIESDTQYF,TGCGCCAGCAGCCAAGAGAGGGGAGGGGCTACTAGCGGGAGAATTGAATCAGATACGCAGTATTTT,TRBJ2-3,-,TRBD2,TRBV4-1
CASSPRRRLAGVSTYEQYF,TGTGCCAGCAGCCCCCGCCGGAGACTAGCGGGAGTTTCGACCTACGAGCAGTACTTC,TRBJ2-7,-,TRBD2,TRBV14